The subject of this entry is one T cell receptor beta chain. These data are taken from a study of blood T cell repertoires in COVID-19. Study context: Italy, Spain and the United States were the sources of the convalescent and acute COVID-19 samples. T cells, B-cell-depleted T cells, or PBMCs provided the cDNA or gDNA that served as material.

Per the original methods: Estimated nucleated cell counts came from reference gene primer amplification. Profiling relied on immunoSEQ multiplex PCR, and the TCRdb table lists in-frame clones only, not all of them. The V and J calls and clone size were taken over from that table, and D and trimming were inferred from the DNA. Among 300,000 to 450,000 clones listed, around nine tenths were seen once. Input material: peripheral blood. This TCR was sampled from a human donor in a cohort sampled during active COVID-19.

This chain's CDR3 is CATSRVEANEKLFF. The CDR3 region has the DNA TGTGCCACCAGCAGAGTCGAGGCTAATGAAAAACTGTTTTTT. The chain recombines TRBV15 with TRBJ1-4; D uncertain. Trimming took 1 base from V and 3 from J, leaving 6 bases between them. Germline values: CDR1 LNHNV, CDR2 YYDKDF (reference sequence). The CDR3 consists of 14 residues.